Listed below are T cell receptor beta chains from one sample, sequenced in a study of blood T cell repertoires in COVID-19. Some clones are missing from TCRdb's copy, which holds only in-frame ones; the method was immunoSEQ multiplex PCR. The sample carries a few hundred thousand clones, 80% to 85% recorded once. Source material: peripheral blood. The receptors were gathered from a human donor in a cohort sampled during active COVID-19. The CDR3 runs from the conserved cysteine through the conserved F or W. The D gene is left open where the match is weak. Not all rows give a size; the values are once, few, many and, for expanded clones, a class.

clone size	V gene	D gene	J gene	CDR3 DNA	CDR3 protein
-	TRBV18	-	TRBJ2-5	TGTGCCAGCTCACCACAGCAGGGGCAAGAGACCCAGTACTTC	CASSPQQGQETQYF
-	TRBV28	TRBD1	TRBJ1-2	TGTGCCAGCAGTTTCCTCCGGACAGGGGGTGGGGGCTACACCTTC	CASSFLRTGGGGYTF
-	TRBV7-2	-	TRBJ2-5	TGTGCCAGCGGTAGGGGTACTCAAGAGACCCAGTACTTC	CASGRGTQETQYF
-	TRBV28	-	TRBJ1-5	TGTGCCAGCAGTCCCCACAGAGAAGTTGGTCAGCCCCAGCATTTT	CASSPHREVGQPQHF
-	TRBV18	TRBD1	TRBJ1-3	TGTGCCAGCTCACCACGGACAGGGTGGGACACCATATATTTT	CASSPRTGWDTIYF
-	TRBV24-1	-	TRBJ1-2	TGTGCCACCAGTGATTTCGCGGGGAATGGCTACACCTTC	CATSDFAGNGYTF
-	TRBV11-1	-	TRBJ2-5	TGTGCCAGCAGCCTGGGACTGCGGCAAGAGACCCAGTACTTC	CASSLGLRQETQYF
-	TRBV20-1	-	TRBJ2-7	TGCAGTGCTAGAGATTGGCGGGGGCCGTTTTTC	CSARDWRGPFF
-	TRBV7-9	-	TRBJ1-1	TGTGCCAGCAGCAGAGGACAGACGAACACTGAAGCTTTCTTT	CASSRGQTNTEAFF
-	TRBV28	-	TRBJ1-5	TGTGCCAGCAGTTCGCTATACCAGCCCCAGCATTTT	CASSSLYQPQHF
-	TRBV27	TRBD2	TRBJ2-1	TGTGCCAGCAGTCTCTTAGCGGGAAGGTTAATTGAGCAGTTCTTC	CASSLLAGRLIEQFF
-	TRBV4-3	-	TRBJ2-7	TGCGCCAGCAGCCGATCGCGCGGCTACGGCGAGCAGTACTTC	CASSRSRGYGEQYF
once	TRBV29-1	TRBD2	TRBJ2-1	TGCAGCGCATCTAGCGGGAGTTCCTACAATGAGCAGTTCTTC	CSASSGSSYNEQFF
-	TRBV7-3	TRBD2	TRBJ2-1	TGTGCCAGCAGCCTGACTAGCGCCCCCTTCGATGAGCAGTTCTTC	CASSLTSAPFDEQFF
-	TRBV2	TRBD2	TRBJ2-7	TGTGCCAGCAGTGAAGCGGGAGGGCCCAACGAGCAGTACTTC	CASSEAGGPNEQYF
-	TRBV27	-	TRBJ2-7	TGTGCCAGCAGTTCCCACCACTTCTCAGGGGACAACGAGCAGTACTTC	CASSSHHFSGDNEQYF
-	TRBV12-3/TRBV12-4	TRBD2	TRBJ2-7	TGTGCCAGCAGCCCGGGACTACGCTACGAGCAGTACTTC	CASSPGLRYEQYF
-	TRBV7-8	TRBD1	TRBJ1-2	TGTGCCAGCAGCCCGGGGACAGGCTTAGCTAACTATGGCTACACCTTC	CASSPGTGLANYGYTF
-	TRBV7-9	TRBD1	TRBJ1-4	TGTGCCAGCAGCTTAAGTCAGGGGGCCTCGGAAAAACTGTTTTTT	CASSLSQGASEKLFF
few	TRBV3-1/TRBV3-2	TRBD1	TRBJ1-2	TGTGCCAGCAGCCAAGGACAGGGGCGCTATGGCTACACCTTC	CASSQGQGRYGYTF
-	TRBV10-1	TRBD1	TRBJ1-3	TGCGCCAGCACAGGGACAGGGGTTTTT	CASTGTGVF
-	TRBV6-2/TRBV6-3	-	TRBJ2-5	TGTGCCAGCAGCTCATTGGGTTGGACAGCGAGCCAAGAGACCCAGTACTTC	CASSSLGWTASQETQYF
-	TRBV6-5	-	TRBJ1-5	TGTGCCAGCGGCGGACAGTACAATCAGCCCCAGCATTTT	CASGGQYNQPQHF
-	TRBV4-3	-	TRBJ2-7	TGCGCCAGCAGCCAAGATCACATTAGCGACTACGAGCAGTACTTC	CASSQDHISDYEQYF
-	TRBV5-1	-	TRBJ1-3	TGCGCCAGCAGCTTGGAGCCGATCTCTGGAAACACCATATATTTT	CASSLEPISGNTIYF
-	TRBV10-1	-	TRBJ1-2	TGCGGTCCGGGAGGGAACGGCTACACCTTC	CGPGGNGYTF
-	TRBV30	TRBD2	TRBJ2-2	TGTGCCTGGAGTGCGACTAGCGGGCCAACCGGGGAGCTGTTTTTT	CAWSATSGPTGELFF
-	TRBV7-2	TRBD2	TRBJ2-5	TGTGCCAGCAGCTTAGCGCTTTTGGCGGGAGGCATCCAAGAGACCCAGTACTTC	CASSLALLAGGIQETQYF
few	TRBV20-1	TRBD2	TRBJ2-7	TGCAGTGCCCCCCGGGGGGGCGAGCAGTACTTC	CSAPRGGEQYF
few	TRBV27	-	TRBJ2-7	TGTGCCAGCAGTCTAAGCCAGGGGTTCTCCTACGAGCAGTACTTC	CASSLSQGFSYEQYF
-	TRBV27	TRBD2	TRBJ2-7	TGTGCCAGCAGTTTGACCCCTCGGACTAGCGGGAGGTACGAGCAGTACTTC	CASSLTPRTSGRYEQYF
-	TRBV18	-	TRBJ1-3	TGTGCCAGCTCACTAGTTTCAGGGCCTCGCTCTGGAAACACCATATATTTT	CASSLVSGPRSGNTIYF
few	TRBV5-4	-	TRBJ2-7	TGTGCCAGCAGCTCCCGGGACACCGCCTTGGGCGAGCAGTACTTC	CASSSRDTALGEQYF
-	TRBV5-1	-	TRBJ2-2	TGCGCCAGCAGCTTGGTAACAGCTAACACCGGGGAGCTGTTTTTT	CASSLVTANTGELFF
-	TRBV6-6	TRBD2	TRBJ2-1	TGTGCCAGCGGAGTGGGAGGGAGGGCCTACAATGAGCAGTTCTTC	CASGVGGRAYNEQFF
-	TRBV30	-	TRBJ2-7	TGTGCCTGGACTAACAGGGCCTACGAGCAGTACTTC	CAWTNRAYEQYF
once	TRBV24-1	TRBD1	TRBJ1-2	TGTGCCACCAGAGAGACAGGGGGCGAAGGCTACACCTTC	CATRETGGEGYTF
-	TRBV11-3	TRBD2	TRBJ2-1	TGTGCCAGCAGCTTAGGAAGGACTAGCGGGAGACTCAATGAGCAGTTCTTC	CASSLGRTSGRLNEQFF
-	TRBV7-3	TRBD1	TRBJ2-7	TGTGCCAGCAGCACCCGACAGGGTCACGAGCAGTACTTC	CASSTRQGHEQYF
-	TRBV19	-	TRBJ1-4	TGTGCCAGTAGGGACCGGGGTCGTAATGAAAAACTGTTTTTT	CASRDRGRNEKLFF
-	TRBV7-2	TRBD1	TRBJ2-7	TGTGCCAGCAGCTCAAGGGACAGGGCCTCCTACGAGCAGTACTTC	CASSSRDRASYEQYF
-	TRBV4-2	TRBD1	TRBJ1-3	TGTGCCAGCAGCAAACCACAGGGGTCTGGAAACACCATATATTTT	CASSKPQGSGNTIYF
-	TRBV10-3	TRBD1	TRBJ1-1	TGTGCCATCAGCGGACAGGGGAGTACTGAAGCTTTCTTT	CAISGQGSTEAFF
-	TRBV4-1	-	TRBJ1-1	TGCGCCAGCAGCCCGCGGGGGGTTAACACTGAAGCTTTCTTT	CASSPRGVNTEAFF
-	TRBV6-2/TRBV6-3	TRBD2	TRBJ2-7	TGTGCCAGCAGTTGGAGCGGGAGAGTGGGAGAGCAGTACTTC	CASSWSGRVGEQYF
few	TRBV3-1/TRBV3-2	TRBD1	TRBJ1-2	TGTGCCAGCAGCCAGGGACAGCCGGCTAACTATGGCTACACCTTC	CASSQGQPANYGYTF
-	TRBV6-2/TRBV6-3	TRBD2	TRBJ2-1	TGTGCCAGCAGTTACTCTGGCGGGGGGTACAATGAGCAGTTCTTC	CASSYSGGGYNEQFF
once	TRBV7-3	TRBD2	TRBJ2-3	TGTGCCAGCAGCCGGACTAGCAGTACAGATACGCAGTATTTT	CASSRTSSTDTQYF
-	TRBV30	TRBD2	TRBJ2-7	TGTGCCTGGACCCCCCAGGCGGGAGTCCACTACGAGCAGTACTTC	CAWTPQAGVHYEQYF
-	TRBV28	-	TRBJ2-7	TGTGCCAGCAGTTTAGCTGGAGGGTCGGATCCCTACGAGCAGTACTTC	CASSLAGGSDPYEQYF
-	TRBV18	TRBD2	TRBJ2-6	TGTGCCAGCTCACCACAAGTAATAGCGGGAGGGCCGGTATATGGGGCCAACGTCCTGACTTTC	CASSPQVIAGGPVYGANVLTF
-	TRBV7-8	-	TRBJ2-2	TGTGCCAGCAGCCGAGGACAGCCGGGCACCGGGGAGCTGTTTTTT	CASSRGQPGTGELFF
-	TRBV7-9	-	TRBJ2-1	TGTGCCAGCAGCTTAATGGCAGACAATGAGCAGTTCTTC	CASSLMADNEQFF